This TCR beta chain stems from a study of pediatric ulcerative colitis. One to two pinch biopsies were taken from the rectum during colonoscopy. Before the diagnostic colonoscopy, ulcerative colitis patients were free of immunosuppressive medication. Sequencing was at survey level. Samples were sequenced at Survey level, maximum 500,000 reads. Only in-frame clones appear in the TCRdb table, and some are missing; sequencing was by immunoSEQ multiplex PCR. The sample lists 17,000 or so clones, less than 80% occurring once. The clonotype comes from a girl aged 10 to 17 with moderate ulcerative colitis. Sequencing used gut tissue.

In DNA form, the CDR3 reads TGTGCCAGCAGCTTAGGGACAGGGATGCGCGGGGCCAACGTCCTGACTTTC. Its translation: CASSLGTGMRGANVLTF. The rearrangement joins TRBV7-9 to TRBJ2-6; TRBD1 agrees at 8 bases. The J segment lost 4 bases and the V segment lost 1 base, leaving 6 bases of the junction unmatched. Germline V gene sequence: CDR1 SEHNR, CDR2 FQNEAQ (reference sequence). CDR3 length equals 17 residues.